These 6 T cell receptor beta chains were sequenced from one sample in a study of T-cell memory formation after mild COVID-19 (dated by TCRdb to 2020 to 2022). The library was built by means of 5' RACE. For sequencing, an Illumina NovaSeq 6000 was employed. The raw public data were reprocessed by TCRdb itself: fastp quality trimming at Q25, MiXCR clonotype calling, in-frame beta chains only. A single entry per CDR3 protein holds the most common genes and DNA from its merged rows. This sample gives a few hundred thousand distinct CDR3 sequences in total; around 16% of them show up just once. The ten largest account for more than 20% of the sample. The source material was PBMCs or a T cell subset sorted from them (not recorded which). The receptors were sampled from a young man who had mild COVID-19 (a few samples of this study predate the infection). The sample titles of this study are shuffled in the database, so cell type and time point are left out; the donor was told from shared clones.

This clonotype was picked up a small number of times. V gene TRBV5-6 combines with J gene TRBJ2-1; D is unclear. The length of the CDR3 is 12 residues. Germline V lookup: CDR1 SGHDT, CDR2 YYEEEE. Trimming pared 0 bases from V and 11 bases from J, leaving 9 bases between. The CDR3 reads CASSLGPIKQFF. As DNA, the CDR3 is TGTGCCAGCAGCTTGGGGCCCATCAAGCAGTTCTTC.

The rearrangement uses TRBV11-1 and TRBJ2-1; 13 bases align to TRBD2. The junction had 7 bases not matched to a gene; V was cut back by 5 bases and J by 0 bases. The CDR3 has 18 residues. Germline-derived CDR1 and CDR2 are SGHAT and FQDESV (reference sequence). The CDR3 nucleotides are TGTGCCAGCAGCGCCGGACTAGCGGGGGTGAGCTCCTACAATGAGCAGTTCTTC. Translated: CASSAGLAGVSSYNEQFF.

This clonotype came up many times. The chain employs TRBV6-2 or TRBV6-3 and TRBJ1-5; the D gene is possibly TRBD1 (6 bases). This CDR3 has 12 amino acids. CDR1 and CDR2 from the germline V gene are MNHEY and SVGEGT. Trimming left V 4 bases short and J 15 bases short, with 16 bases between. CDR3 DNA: TGTGCCAGCAGTTCGGGGGCCGCGGGGACGCATTTT. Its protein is CASSSGAAGTHF.

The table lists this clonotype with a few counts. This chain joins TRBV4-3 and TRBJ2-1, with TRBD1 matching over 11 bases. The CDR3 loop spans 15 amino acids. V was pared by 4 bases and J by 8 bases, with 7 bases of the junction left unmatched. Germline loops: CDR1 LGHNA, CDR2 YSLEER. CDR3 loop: CASSPDRGLFDEQFF. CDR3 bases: TGCGCCAGCAGCCCGGACAGGGGGCTTTTTGATGAGCAGTTCTTC.

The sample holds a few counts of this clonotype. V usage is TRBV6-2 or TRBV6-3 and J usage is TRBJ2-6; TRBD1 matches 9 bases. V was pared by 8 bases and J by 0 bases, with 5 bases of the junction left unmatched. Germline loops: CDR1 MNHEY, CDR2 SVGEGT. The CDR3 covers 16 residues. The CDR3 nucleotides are TGTGCCAGCGGGGGACAGGGAAGCTCTGGGGCCAACGTCCTGACTTTC. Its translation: CASGGQGSSGANVLTF.

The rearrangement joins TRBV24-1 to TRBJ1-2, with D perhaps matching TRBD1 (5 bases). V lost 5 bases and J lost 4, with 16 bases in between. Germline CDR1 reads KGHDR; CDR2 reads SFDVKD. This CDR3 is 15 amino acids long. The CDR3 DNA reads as TGTGCCACCAGTGGGTCCAGGGATTCGCGCTATGGCTACACCTTC. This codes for CATSGSRDSRYGYTF.